This T cell receptor beta chain was documented in a study of post-analysis software for immune sequencing data. Overall study: Progressive-relapsing, secondary progressive and relapsing-remitting multiple sclerosis were among the disease courses included.

CDR3 size: 13 residues. V lost 2 bases, J lost 7 bases, and 11 bases lay in between. Germline V gene data show CDR1 as MNHEY and CDR2 as SVGAGI. This clonotype showed up just a few times. The antigen remains undetermined. Incorporated into the TCR beta cDNA libraries were unique molecular identifiers, which served to reduce PCR and sequencing biases. Between roughly 0.95 and 10 million T cells gave rise to hundreds of thousands of cDNA molecules. TCRdb re-derived calls from the PCR reads in MiXCR, one entry per CDR3 protein. Of 500,000 to 600,000 distinct CDR3 sequences listed, around 47% are singletons. Broader study findings: Among roughly 5 TRBV segments more frequent in patients than controls were TRBV5-6, TRBV5-1 and TRBV20-1. Samples made in the same batch grouped tightly together by F measure. Relative to controls, patients with multiple sclerosis showed significantly lower normalized Chao1 diversity.

The V and J genes are TRBV6-5 and TRBJ2-5, with D unclear. The material sequenced was blood. This clonotype was obtained from a girl aged 10-17 years with multiple sclerosis. The CDR3 bases are TGTGCCAGCAGTTACGCATCATCGGCGACCCAGTACTTC. Translation gives CASSYASSATQYF.